This T cell receptor (beta chain) was recorded in a study of cytomegalovirus exposure and HLA in healthy donors. Worth noting for this clone: Its specificity is not known.

Overall study findings and caveats: Analyses of presence and absence presupposed an approximately uniform sequencing depth across donors. In a later analysis, TCR association rates varied by HLA locus: DRB1 most, HLA-C fewest.

60 Vbeta and 13 Jbeta primers were used in PCR. Sequencing was performed with immunoSEQ multiplex PCR; in TCRdb, only in-frame clones are kept and a portion is missing. Among 200,000 to 250,000 clones, 75% to 85% were seen once, and the ten largest hold around 1.4%. The TCR originated in a girl aged 10-17 years in good health and CMV-seronegative. The sequencing sample was made of PBMCs.

CDR3 protein: CASSRSPSYGELFF. The CDR3 coding sequence is TGCGCCAGCAGCCGGTCACCTAGCTACGGGGAGCTGTTTTTT. The genes are TRBV4-3 and TRBJ2-2; D may be TRBD2 (5 bases). Germline CDR1 and CDR2: LGHNA and YSLEER. The V end lost 4 bases, the J end lost 7 bases, and 13 bases lay between the germline ends. CDR3 length equals 14 residues.